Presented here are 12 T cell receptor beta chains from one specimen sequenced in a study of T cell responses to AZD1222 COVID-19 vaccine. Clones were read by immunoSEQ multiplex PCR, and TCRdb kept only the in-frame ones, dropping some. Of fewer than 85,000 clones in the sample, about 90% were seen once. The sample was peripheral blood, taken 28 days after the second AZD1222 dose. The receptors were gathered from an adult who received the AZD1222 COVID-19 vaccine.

The CDR3 DNA reads as TGTGCCAGCAGTTGGCTACCAGATACGCAGTATTTT. It codes for CASSWLPDTQYF. The chain joins TRBV6-5 to TRBJ2-3; D call uncertain. The CDR3 loop spans 12 amino acids. Per germline, CDR1 MNHEY and CDR2 SVGAGI. Trimming pared 4 bases from V and 4 bases from J, leaving 6 bases between.

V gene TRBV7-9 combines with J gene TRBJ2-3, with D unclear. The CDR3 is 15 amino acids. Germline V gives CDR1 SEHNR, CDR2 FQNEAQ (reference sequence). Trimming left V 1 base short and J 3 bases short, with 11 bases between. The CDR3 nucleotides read TGTGCCAGCAGCTTAGGCCTCCTCGGTACAGATACGCAGTATTTT. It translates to CASSLGLLGTDTQYF.

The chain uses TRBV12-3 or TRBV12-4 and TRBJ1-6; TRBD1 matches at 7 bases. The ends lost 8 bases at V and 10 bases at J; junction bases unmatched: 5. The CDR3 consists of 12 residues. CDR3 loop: CASAQGLSPLHF. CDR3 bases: TGTGCCAGCGCACAGGGGCTCTCACCCCTCCACTTT.

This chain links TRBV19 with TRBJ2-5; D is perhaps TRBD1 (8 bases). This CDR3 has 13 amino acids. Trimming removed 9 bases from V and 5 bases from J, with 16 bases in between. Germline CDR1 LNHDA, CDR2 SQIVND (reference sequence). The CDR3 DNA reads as TGTGCCAGCAGACAGGGGAGGGAGGAGACCCAGTACTTC. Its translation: CASRQGREETQYF.

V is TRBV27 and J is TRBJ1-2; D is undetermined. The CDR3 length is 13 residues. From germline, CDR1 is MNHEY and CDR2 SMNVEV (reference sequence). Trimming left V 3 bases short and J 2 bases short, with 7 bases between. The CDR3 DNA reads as TGTGCCAGCAGTTTTTCCGGAAACTATGGCTACACCTTC. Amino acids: CASSFSGNYGYTF.

CDR3 sequence: CASSQGRGLMGETQYF. CDR3 nucleotides: TGCGCCAGCAGCCAAGGCAGGGGGCTGATGGGAGAGACCCAGTACTTC. This chain links TRBV4-1 with TRBJ2-5; 8 bases fit TRBD1. The CDR3 spans 16 residues. The junction had 8 bases not matched to a gene; V was cut back by 1 base and J by 4 bases. CDR1 is MGHRA, CDR2 YSYEKL, per germline.

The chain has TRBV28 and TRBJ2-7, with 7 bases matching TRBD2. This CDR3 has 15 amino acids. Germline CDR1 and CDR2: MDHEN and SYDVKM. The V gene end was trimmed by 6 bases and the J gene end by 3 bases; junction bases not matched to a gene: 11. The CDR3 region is CASSLLTSKLYEQYF. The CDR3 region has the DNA TGTGCCAGCAGCCTCCTGACTAGCAAGCTCTACGAGCAGTACTTC.

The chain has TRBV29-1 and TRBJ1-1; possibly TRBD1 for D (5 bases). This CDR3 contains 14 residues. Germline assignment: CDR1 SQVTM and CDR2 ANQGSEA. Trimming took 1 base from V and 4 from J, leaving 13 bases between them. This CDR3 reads CSVEGTPGGTEAFF. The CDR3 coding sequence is TGCAGCGTTGAAGGGACACCCGGGGGCACTGAAGCTTTCTTT.

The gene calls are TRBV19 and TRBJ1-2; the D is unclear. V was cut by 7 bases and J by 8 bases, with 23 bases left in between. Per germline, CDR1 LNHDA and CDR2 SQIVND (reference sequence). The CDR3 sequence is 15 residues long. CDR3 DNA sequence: TGTGCCAGTACCTCCAGCGACTTAACCCTGGAAGGCTACACCTTC. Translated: CASTSSDLTLEGYTF.

The DNA for the CDR3 is TGTGCCTGGAGCGCGGGACTAGCGGGAGTCCACGAGCAGTACTTC. Translation gives CAWSAGLAGVHEQYF. The V gene is TRBV30, the J gene TRBJ2-7, with 14 bases lining up with TRBD2. Germline lookup yields CDR1 GTSNPN and CDR2 SVGIG (reference sequence). Unmatched junction bases numbered 6, after V lost 3 bases and J lost 5 bases. The CDR3 runs to 15 residues.

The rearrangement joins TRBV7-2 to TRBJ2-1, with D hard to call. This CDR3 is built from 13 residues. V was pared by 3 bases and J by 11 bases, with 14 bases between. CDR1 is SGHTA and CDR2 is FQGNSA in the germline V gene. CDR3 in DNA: TGTGCCAGCAGCTTTTTGGGGTTGGTTAAGCAGTTCTTC. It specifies CASSFLGLVKQFF.

CDR3 DNA sequence: TGTGCCTGGACCCCTGAAGGGACAGCTTATCAGCCCCAGCATTTT. Its protein product is CAWTPEGTAYQPQHF. V is TRBV30 and J is TRBJ1-5; 7 bases fit TRBD1. Germline CDR1 reads GTSNPN; CDR2 reads SVGIG (reference sequence). CDR3 length: 15 residues. J was trimmed by 5 bases and V by 4 bases; bases with no gene match: 11. Combining the CDR3 with reference TRBV30 and TRBJ1-5 gives the whole variable domain SQTIHQWPATLVQPVGSPLSLECTVEGTSNPNLYWYRQAAGRGLQLLFYSVGIGQISSEVPQNLSASRPQDRQFILSSKKLLLSDSGFYLCAWTPEGTAYQPQHFGDGTRLSIL.